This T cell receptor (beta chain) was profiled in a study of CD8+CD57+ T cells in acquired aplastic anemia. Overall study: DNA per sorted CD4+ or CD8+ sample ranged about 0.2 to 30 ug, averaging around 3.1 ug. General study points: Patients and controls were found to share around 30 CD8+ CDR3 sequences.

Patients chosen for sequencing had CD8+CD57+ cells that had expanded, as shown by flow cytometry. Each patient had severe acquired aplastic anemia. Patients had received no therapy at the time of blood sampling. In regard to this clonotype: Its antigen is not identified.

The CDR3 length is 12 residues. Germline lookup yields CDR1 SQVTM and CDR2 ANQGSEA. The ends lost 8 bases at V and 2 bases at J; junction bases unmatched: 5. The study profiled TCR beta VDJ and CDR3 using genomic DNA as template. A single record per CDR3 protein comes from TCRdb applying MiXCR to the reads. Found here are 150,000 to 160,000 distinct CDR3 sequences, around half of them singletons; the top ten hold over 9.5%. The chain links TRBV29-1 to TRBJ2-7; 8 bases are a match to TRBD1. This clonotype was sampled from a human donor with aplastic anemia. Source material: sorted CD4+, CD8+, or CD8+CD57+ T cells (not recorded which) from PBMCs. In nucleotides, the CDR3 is TGCAGCCTCGGGACAGGAGCCTACGAGCAGTACTTC. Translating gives CSLGTGAYEQYF.